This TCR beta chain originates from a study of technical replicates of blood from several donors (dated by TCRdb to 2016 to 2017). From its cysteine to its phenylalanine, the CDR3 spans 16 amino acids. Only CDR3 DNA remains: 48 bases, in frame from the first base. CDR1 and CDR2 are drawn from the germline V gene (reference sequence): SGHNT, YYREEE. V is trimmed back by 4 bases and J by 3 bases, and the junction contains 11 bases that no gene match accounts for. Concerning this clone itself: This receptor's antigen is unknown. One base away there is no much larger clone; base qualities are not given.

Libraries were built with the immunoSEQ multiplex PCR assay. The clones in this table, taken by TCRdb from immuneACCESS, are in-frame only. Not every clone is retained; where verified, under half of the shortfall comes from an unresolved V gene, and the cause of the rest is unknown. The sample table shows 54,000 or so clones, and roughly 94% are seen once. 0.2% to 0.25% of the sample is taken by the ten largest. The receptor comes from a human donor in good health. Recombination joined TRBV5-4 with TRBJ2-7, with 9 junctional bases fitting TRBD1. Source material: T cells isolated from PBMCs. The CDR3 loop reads CASSETGQGLRYEQYF. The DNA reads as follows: TGTGCCAGCAGCGAGACGGGACAGGGCCTTCGCTACGAGCAGTACTTC.